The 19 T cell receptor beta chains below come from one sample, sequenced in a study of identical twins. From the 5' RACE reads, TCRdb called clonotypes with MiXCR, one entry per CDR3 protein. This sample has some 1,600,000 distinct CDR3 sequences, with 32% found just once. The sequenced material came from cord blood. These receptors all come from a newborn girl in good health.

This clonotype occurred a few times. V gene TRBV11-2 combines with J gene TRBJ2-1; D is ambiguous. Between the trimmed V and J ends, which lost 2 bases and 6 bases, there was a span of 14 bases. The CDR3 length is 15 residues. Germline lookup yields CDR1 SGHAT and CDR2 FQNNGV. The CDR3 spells CASSLLGRAGNEQFF. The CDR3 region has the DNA TGTGCCAGCAGCTTACTTGGTCGGGCTGGCAATGAGCAGTTCTTC.

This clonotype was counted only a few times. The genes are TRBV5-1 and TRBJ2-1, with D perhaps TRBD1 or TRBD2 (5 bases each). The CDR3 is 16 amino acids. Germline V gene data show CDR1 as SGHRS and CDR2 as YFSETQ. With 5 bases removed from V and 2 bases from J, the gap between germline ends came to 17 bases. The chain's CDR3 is CASRFSWGTTYNEQFF. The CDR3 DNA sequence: TGCGCCAGCAGGTTTAGTTGGGGGACCACCTACAATGAGCAGTTCTTC.

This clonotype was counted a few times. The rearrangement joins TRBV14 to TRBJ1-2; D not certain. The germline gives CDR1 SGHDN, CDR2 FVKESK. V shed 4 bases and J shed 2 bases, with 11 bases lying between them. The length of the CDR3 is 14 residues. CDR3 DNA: TGTGCCAGCAGCCTCCTGACAAAAAACTATGGCTACACCTTC. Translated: CASSLLTKNYGYTF. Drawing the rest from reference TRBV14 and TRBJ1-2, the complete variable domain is EAGVTQFPSHSVIEKGQTVTLRCDPISGHDNLYWYRRVMGKEIKFLLHFVKESKQDESGMPNNRFLAERTGGTYSTLKVQPAELEDSGVYFCASSLLTKNYGYTFGSGTRLTVV.

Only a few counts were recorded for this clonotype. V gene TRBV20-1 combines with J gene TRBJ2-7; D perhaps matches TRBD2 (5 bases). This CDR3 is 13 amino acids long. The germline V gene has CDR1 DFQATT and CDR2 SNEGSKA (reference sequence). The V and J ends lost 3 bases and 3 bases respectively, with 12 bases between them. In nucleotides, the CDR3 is TGCAGTGCTAGCAGAGGACTGGGCTACGAGCAGTACTTC. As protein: CSASRGLGYEQYF.

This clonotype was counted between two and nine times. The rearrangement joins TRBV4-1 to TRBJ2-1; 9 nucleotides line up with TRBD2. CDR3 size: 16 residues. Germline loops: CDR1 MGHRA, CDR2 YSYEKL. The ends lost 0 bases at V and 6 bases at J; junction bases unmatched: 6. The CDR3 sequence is CASSQDRSGGTNEQFF. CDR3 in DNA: TGCGCCAGCAGCCAAGATCGGAGCGGGGGGACCAATGAGCAGTTCTTC.

CDR3 sequence: CASSYGQGGLYTQYF. CDR3 coding DNA: TGTGCCAGCAGCTACGGACAGGGAGGACTCTATACGCAGTATTTT. This chain joins TRBV12-3 or TRBV12-4 and TRBJ2-3, with 8 bases lining up with TRBD1. Trimming removed 6 bases from V and 7 bases from J; junction bases left unmatched: 12. CDR3 length: 15 amino acids.

The chain's CDR3 is CASSLGSGLGGYNEQFF. The CDR3 nucleotides read TGTGCCAGCAGCTTAGGGTCCGGACTAGGCGGGTACAATGAGCAGTTCTTC. The chain has TRBV7-9 and TRBJ2-1, with 7 bases fitting TRBD2. The length of the CDR3 is 17 residues. The junction had 10 bases not matched to a gene; V was cut back by 1 base and J by 4 bases. Germline V lookup: CDR1 SEHNR, CDR2 FQNEAQ (reference sequence).

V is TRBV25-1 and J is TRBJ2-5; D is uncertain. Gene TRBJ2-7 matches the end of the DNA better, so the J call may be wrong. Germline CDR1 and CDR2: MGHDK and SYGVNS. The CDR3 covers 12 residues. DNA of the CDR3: TGTGCCAGCAGTGGCCGGTCGGACGAGCAGTACTTC. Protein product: CASSGRSDEQYF.

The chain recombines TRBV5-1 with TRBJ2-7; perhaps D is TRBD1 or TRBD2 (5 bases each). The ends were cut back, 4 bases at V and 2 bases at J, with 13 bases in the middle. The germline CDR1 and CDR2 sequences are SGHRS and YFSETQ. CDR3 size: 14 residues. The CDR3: CASSTGPSTYEQYF. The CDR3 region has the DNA TGCGCCAGCAGCACGGGACCCTCAACCTACGAGCAGTACTTC.

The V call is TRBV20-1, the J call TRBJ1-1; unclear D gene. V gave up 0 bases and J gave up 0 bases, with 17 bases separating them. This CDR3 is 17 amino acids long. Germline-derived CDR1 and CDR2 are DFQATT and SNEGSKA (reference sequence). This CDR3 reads CSARDSKASHMNTEAFF. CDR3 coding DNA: TGCAGTGCTAGAGATAGCAAGGCTTCTCACATGAACACTGAAGCTTTCTTT.

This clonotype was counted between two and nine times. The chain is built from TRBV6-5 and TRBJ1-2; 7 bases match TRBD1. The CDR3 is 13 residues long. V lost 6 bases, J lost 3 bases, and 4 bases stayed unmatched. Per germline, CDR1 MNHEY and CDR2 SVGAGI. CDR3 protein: CASRRQGYYGYTF. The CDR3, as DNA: TGTGCCAGCAGACGACAGGGCTACTATGGCTACACCTTC.

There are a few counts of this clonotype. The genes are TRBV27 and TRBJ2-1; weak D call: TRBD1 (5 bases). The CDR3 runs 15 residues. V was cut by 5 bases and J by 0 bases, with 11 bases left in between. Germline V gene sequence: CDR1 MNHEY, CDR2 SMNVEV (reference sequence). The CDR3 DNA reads TGTGCCAGCAGTCCCTTTAGGGGCTCCTACAATGAGCAGTTCTTC. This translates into CASSPFRGSYNEQFF.

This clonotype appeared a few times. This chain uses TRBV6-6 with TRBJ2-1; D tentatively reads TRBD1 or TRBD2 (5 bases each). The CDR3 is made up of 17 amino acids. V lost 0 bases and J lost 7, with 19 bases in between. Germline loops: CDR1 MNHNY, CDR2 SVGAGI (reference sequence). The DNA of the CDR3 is TGTGCCAGCAGTTACTCGGCGATAAGTGGGGGAAGAAATGAGCAGTTCTTC. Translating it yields CASSYSAISGGRNEQFF.

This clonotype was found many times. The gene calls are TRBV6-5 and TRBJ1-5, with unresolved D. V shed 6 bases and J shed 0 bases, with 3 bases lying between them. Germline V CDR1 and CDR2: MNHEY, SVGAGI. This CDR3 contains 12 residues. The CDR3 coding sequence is TGTGCCAGCAGCAATAGCAATCAGCCCCAGCATTTT. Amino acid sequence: CASSNSNQPQHF.

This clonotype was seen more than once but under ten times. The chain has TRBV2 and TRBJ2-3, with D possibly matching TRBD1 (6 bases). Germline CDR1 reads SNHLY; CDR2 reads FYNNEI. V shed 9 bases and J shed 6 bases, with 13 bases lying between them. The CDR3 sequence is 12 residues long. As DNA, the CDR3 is TGTGCCAGGGGGGCTCCCCCTGATACGCAGTATTTT. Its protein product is CARGAPPDTQYF.

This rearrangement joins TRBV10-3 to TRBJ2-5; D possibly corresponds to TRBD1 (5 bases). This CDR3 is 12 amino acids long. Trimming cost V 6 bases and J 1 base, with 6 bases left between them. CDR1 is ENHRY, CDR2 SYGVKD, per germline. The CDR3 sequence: CAIRGPQETQYF. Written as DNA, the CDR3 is TGTGCCATCAGGGGGCCCCAAGAGACCCAGTACTTC.

The CDR3, as DNA: TGTGCCAGCAGCAAGGGACACCTCTACGAGCAGTACTTC. Translated: CASSKGHLYEQYF. The V gene is TRBV21-1, the J gene TRBJ2-7; the table assigns TRBD1, which was not confirmed against the DNA. TRBV21-1 is marked as a pseudogene. This CDR3 spans 13 amino acids.

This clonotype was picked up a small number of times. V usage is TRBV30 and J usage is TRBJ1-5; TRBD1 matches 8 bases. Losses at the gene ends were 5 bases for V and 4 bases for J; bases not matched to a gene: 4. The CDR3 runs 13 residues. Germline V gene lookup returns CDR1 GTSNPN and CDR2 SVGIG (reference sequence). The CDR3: CAWPQGVNQPQHF. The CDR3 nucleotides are TGTGCCTGGCCACAGGGGGTTAATCAGCCCCAGCATTTT.

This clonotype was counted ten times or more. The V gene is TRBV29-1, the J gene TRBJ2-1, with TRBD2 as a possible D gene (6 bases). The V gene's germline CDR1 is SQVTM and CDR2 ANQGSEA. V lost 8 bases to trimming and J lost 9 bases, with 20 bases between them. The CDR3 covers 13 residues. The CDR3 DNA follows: TGCAGCACTCAAGGGTCCCTGGGGGGTGAGCAGTTCTTC. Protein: CSTQGSLGGEQFF.